These 14 T cell receptor beta chains share one sample of origin, sequenced in a study of blood T cell repertoires in COVID-19. Sequencing used immunoSEQ multiplex PCR; TCRdb keeps in-frame clones, though not all of them. This table holds about 130,000 clones, around four fifths found once. The sequenced material came from peripheral blood. The origin of the receptors is an elderly man with COVID-19, enrolled during active disease.

This sequence joins TRBV9 and TRBJ2-7; no clear D gene. Germline V gene lookup returns CDR1 SGDLS and CDR2 YYNGEE. This CDR3 has 14 residues. Trimming took 4 bases from V and 2 from J, leaving 13 bases between them. CDR3 in DNA: TGTGCCAGCAGCCCCTGGCGGCTTCCCTACGAGCAGTACTTC. Protein sequence: CASSPWRLPYEQYF. Drawing the rest from reference TRBV9 and TRBJ2-7, the complete variable domain is DSGVTQTPKHLITATGQRVTLRCSPRSGDLSVYWYQQSLDQGLQFLIQYYNGEERAKGNILERFSAQQFPDLHSELNLSSLELGDSALYFCASSPWRLPYEQYFGPGTRLTVT.

The chain recombines TRBV5-1 with TRBJ2-7; 8 bases fit TRBD2. The CDR3 consists of 14 residues. Germline CDR1 SGHRS, CDR2 YFSETQ. The V gene end was trimmed by 1 base and the J gene end by 5 bases; junction bases not matched to a gene: 5. The CDR3 region is CASSLLSGSNEQYF. As DNA, the CDR3 is TGCGCCAGCAGCTTGTTAAGCGGGAGTAACGAGCAGTACTTC.

The gene calls are TRBV19 and TRBJ2-2; the match to TRBD1 covers 8 bases. With 7 bases clipped from V and 1 base from J, the junction kept 2 bases outside the gene matches. This CDR3 has 14 residues. In germline, CDR1 is LNHDA, CDR2 SQIVND (reference sequence). CDR3 region: CASTDRGNTGELFF. The CDR3 nucleotides are TGTGCCAGTACAGACAGGGGGAACACCGGGGAGCTGTTTTTT.

This clone has just one count. The chain combines TRBV4-1 with TRBJ2-2; D is possibly TRBD2 (6 bases). Germline V gene lookup returns CDR1 MGHRA and CDR2 YSYEKL. There are 17 residues in the CDR3. The V gene lost 1 base and the J gene lost 0 bases, with 12 bases spanning the gap. In nucleotides, the CDR3 is TGCGCCAGCAGCCAAGGTTACGCGGGGTCGAACACCGGGGAGCTGTTTTTT. It yields the protein CASSQGYAGSNTGELFF.

This clone was observed a single time. The rearrangement uses TRBV7-9 and TRBJ1-2; 8 positions agree with TRBD1. CDR3 length: 15 residues. The germline V gene has CDR1 SEHNR and CDR2 FQNEAQ (reference sequence). V gave up 3 bases and J gave up 3 bases; unmatched junction bases: 6. DNA of the CDR3: TGTGCCAGCAGCTTCGACAGGGGTTTGTACTATGGCTACACCTTC. Its protein is CASSFDRGLYYGYTF.

The chain employs TRBV19 and TRBJ1-1, with 9 bases that match TRBD1. The CDR3 is 16 residues long. Germline V gene lookup returns CDR1 LNHDA and CDR2 SQIVND (reference sequence). J was trimmed by 1 base and V by 3 bases; bases with no gene match: 6. In nucleotides, the CDR3 is TGTGCCAGTAGTATGACAGGGGGGAGAAAGAACACTGAAGCTTTCTTT. Translating gives CASSMTGGRKNTEAFF.

The CDR3 coding sequence is TGTGCCAGCAGTCAGGGGCCTACCCTGGGCGCAGATACGCAGTATTTT. Translated: CASSQGPTLGADTQYF. The chain couples TRBV3-1 (or the pseudogene TRBV3-2) to TRBJ2-3, with D possibly matching TRBD1 (6 bases). The CDR3 has 16 amino acids. Looked up from germline, CDR1 is LGHDT and CDR2 is YNNKEL (reference sequence). Trimming left V 6 bases short and J 4 bases short, with 20 bases between.

This clone was found once. This chain uses TRBV28 with TRBJ2-5; 11 nucleotides line up with TRBD1. Germline trimming cut 8 bases from V and 5 bases from J; bases unmatched to any gene: 16. Germline CDR1 reads MDHEN; CDR2 reads SYDVKM. The CDR3 contains 17 residues. This CDR3 reads CASRLSAGTGGWETQYF. In DNA form, the CDR3 reads TGTGCCAGCCGACTGTCAGCCGGGACAGGGGGGTGGGAGACCCAGTACTTC.

The chain has TRBV6-1 and TRBJ1-5; D not certain. The CDR3 contains 19 residues. Per germline, CDR1 MNHNS and CDR2 SASEGT. V was pared by 0 bases and J by 1 base, with 19 bases between. The CDR3 nucleotides are TGTGCCAGCAGTGAAGCGCGCAGGAGGGCCGGGCGAAGCAATCAGCCCCAGCATTTT. It yields the protein CASSEARRRAGRSNQPQHF.

This chain links TRBV28 with TRBJ2-1; possibly TRBD2 for D (6 bases). The germline CDR1 and CDR2 sequences are MDHEN and SYDVKM. The CDR3 loop spans 14 amino acids. Trimming took 3 bases from V and 6 from J, leaving 12 bases between them. The CDR3 DNA follows: TGTGCCAGCAGTTTGGACGGGAGTGGCAATGAGCAGTTCTTC. Its translation: CASSLDGSGNEQFF.

This clone was counted a few times. The chain employs TRBV5-4 and TRBJ2-7; 12 nucleotides match TRBD2. This CDR3 comprises 15 residues. V lost 4 bases to trimming and J lost 3 bases; unmatched junction nucleotides: 5. Germline lookup yields CDR1 SGHNT and CDR2 YYREEE (reference sequence). The CDR3 loop reads CASSTGLAGIYEQYF. The CDR3, as DNA: TGTGCCAGCAGCACCGGACTAGCGGGGATCTACGAGCAGTACTTC.

The V and J genes are TRBV6-2 or TRBV6-3 and TRBJ2-2; D not certain. Germline loops: CDR1 MNHEY, CDR2 SVGEGT. This CDR3 is 15 amino acids long. V was trimmed by 5 bases and J by 4 bases, leaving 14 bases between them. CDR3 DNA sequence: TGTGCCAGCAGTACGAATACTCGCCCCACCGGGGAGCTGTTTTTT. This codes for CASSTNTRPTGELFF.

The chain links TRBV6-5 to TRBJ2-2; the match to TRBD1 covers 10 bases. Trimming took 5 bases from V and 4 from J; bases not matched to a gene: 4. Germline CDR1 is MNHEY and CDR2 is SVGAGI. CDR3 size: 15 residues. DNA for the CDR3: TGTGCCAGCAGTAACCGACAGGGGGCCACCGGGGAGCTGTTTTTT. The encoded protein is CASSNRQGATGELFF.

V is TRBV4-2 and J is TRBJ1-6, with no clear D. The CDR3 is made up of 16 amino acids. Germline V gene lookup returns CDR1 LGHNA and CDR2 YNFKEQ. V was clipped by 0 bases and J by 7 bases, with 13 bases between them. CDR3 bases: TGTGCCAGCAGCCAAGAGGCCGCCACCTGGAATTCACCCCTCCACTTT. Protein: CASSQEAATWNSPLHF.